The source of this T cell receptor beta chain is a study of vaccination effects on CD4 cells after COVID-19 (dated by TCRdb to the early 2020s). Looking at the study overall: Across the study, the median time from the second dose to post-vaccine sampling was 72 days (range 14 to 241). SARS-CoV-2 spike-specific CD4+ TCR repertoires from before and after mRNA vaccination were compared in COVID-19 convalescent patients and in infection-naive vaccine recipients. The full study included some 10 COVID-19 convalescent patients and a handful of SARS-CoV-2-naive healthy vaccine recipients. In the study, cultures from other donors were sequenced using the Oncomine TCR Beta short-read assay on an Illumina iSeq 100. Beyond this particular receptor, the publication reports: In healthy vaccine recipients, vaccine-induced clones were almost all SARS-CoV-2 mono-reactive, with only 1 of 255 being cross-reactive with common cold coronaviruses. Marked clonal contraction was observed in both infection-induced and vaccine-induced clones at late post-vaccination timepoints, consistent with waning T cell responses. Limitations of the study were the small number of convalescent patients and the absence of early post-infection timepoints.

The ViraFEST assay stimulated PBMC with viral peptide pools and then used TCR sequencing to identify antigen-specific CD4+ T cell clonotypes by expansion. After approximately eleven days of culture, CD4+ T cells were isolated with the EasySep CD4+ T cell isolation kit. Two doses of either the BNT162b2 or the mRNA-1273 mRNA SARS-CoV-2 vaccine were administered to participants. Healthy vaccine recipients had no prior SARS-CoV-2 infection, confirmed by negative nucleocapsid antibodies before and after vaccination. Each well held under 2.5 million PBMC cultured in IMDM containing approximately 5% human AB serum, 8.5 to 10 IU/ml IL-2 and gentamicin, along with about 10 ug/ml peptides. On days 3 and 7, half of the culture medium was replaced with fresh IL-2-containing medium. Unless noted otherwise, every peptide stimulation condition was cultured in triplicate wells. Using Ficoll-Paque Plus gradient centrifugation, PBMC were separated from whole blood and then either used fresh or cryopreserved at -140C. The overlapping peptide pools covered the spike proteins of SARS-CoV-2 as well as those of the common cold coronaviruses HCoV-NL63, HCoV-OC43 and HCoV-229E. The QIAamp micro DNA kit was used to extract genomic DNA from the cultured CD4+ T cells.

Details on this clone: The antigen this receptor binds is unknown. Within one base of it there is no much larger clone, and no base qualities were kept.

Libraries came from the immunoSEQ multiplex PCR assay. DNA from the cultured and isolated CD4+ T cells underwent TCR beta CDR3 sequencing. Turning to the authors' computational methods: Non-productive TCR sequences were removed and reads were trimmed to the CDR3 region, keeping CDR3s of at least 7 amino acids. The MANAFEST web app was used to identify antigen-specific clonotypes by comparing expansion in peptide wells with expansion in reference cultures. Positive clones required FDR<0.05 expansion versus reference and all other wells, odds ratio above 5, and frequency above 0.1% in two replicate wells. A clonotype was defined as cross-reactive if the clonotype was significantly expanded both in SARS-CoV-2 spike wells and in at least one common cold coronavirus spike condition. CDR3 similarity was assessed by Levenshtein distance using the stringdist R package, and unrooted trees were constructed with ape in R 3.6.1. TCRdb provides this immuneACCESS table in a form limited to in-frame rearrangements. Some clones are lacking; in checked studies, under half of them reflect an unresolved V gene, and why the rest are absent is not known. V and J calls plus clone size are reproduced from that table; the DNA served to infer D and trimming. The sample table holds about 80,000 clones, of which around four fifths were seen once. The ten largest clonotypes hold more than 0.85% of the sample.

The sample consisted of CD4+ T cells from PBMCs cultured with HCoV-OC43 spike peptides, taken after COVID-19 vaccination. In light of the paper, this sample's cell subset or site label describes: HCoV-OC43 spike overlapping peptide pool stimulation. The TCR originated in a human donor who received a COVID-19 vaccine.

The sequenced DNA: TGTGCCAGTACCCTAGGACAGTATAGCAATCAGCCCCAGCATTTT. Translated, it reads CASTLGQYSNQPQHF. The chain uses TRBV19 and TRBJ1-5; the D gene is perhaps TRBD1, on 6 matching bases. The V and J ends are trimmed by 7 bases and 0 bases, leaving 13 bases between them. The CDR3 goes from the cysteine to the phenylalanine over 15 residues. Only the CDR3 region is kept as DNA, spanning 45 bases read in frame from base 1. The germline V gene (reference sequence) specifies LNHDA as CDR1 and SQIVND as CDR2.